Listed below are T cell receptor beta chains from one sample, sequenced in a study of blood T cell repertoires in COVID-19. The table came from immunoSEQ multiplex PCR; TCRdb's copy has only in-frame clones and leaves some out. The table records 150,000 or so clones, approximately 87% of them present only once. Sequenced: peripheral blood. The receptors shown here come from a man older than 75 with acute or convalescent COVID-19. The CDR3 runs from the conserved cysteine through the conserved F or W. D genes are given only for firm matches.

j_gene: TRBJ2-7; d_gene: .; v_gene: TRBV19; CDR3aa: CASSIILSYEQYF; CDR3nt: TGTGCCAGTAGTATTATCCTTTCCTACGAGCAGTACTTC
j_gene: TRBJ2-7; d_gene: TRBD1; v_gene: TRBV5-1; CDR3aa: CASSLGQGLGEQYF; CDR3nt: TGCGCCAGCAGCTTAGGACAGGGTTTAGGGGAGCAGTACTTC
j_gene: TRBJ1-2; d_gene: TRBD1; v_gene: TRBV14; CDR3aa: CASSQDRGFGYTF; CDR3nt: TGTGCCAGCAGCCAAGACAGGGGGTTTGGCTACACCTTC
j_gene: TRBJ1-2; d_gene: .; v_gene: TRBV6-6; CDR3aa: CACSGVPNYGYTF; CDR3nt: TGTGCCTGTTCAGGGGTCCCTAACTATGGCTACACCTTC
j_gene: TRBJ1-1; d_gene: TRBD1; v_gene: TRBV12-3/TRBV12-4; CDR3aa: CASSYRGWEAFF; CDR3nt: TGTGCCAGCAGCTACAGGGGATGGGAAGCTTTCTTT
j_gene: TRBJ1-5; d_gene: .; v_gene: TRBV19; CDR3aa: CASNEGVVSSQHF; CDR3nt: TGTGCCAGTAATGAGGGTGTCGTATCGTCCCAGCATTTT
j_gene: TRBJ1-2; d_gene: .; v_gene: TRBV28; CDR3aa: CAVYRAANYGYTF; CDR3nt: TGTGCCGTCTACAGGGCGGCTAACTATGGCTACACCTTC
j_gene: TRBJ2-7; d_gene: TRBD2; v_gene: TRBV7-2; CDR3aa: CASSLSAGVEQYF; CDR3nt: TGTGCCAGCAGCTTAAGCGCGGGGGTCGAGCAGTACTTC
j_gene: TRBJ1-3; d_gene: .; v_gene: TRBV30; CDR3aa: CAWGTGNSGNTIYF; CDR3nt: TGTGCCTGGGGAACAGGGAACTCTGGAAACACCATATATTTT
j_gene: TRBJ2-2; d_gene: TRBD2; v_gene: TRBV19; CDR3aa: CASSPASGGPLFF; CDR3nt: TGTGCCAGTAGTCCGGCTAGCGGGGGCCCCCTGTTTTTT